The next 32 T cell receptor beta chains were all read from a single sample in a study of cytotoxic CD8 clonotypes in ibrutinib-treated CLL. TCRdb's copy holds only in-frame clones and misses some; the assay was immunoSEQ multiplex PCR. The profile shows more than 200,000 clones, roughly 74% of them singletons. The sample here was PBMCs, taken after 24 months of ibrutinib treatment. These receptors all come from a human donor with chronic lymphocytic leukemia.

V usage is TRBV4-3 and J usage is TRBJ2-3; 7 bases fit TRBD2. The V and J ends lost 4 bases and 0 bases, in that order; junction bases with no gene match: 7. Germline assignment: CDR1 LGHNA and CDR2 YSLEER. This CDR3 comprises 16 residues. CDR3 in amino acids: CASSRVREGSTDTQYF. CDR3 sequence (DNA): TGCGCCAGCAGCCGTGTTAGGGAGGGTAGCACAGATACGCAGTATTTT.

This clone showed up just a few times. The chain employs TRBV7-2 and TRBJ2-7; D might be TRBD1 (6 bases). The germline V gene encodes CDR1 SGHTA and CDR2 FQGNSA. The V and J ends lost 5 bases and 4 bases respectively, with 18 bases between them. The CDR3 spans 15 residues. In nucleotides, the CDR3 is TGTGCCAGCAGCCTAGACGGTACAGGGAAGTACGAGCAGTACTTC. Translating gives CASSLDGTGKYEQYF.

This clone appeared a single time. This chain uses TRBV7-3 with TRBJ2-7, with 7 bases aligning to TRBD1. The CDR3 is 15 amino acids. V shed 2 bases and J 3 bases; nucleotides not matched to a gene: 7. CDR1 is SGHTA and CDR2 is FQGTGA in the germline V gene. The CDR3 sequence is CASSLAATGRYEQYF. DNA of the CDR3: TGTGCCAGCAGCTTAGCGGCGACAGGGCGCTACGAGCAGTACTTC.

This chain uses TRBV29-1 with TRBJ2-5; 10 nucleotides match TRBD1. Germline V gene data show CDR1 as SQVTM and CDR2 as ANQGSEA. V gave up 3 bases and J gave up 5 bases; unmatched junction bases: 6. This CDR3 region has 14 residues. The CDR3 reads CSVEGTGVWETQYF. The CDR3 DNA reads as TGCAGCGTTGAGGGGACAGGGGTTTGGGAGACCCAGTACTTC.

The chain uses TRBV28 and TRBJ2-7, with D possibly being TRBD2 (5 bases). Per germline, CDR1 MDHEN and CDR2 SYDVKM. The CDR3 length is 16 residues. V was shortened by 2 bases and J by 6 bases, with 20 bases between the two germline ends. The CDR3 coding sequence is TGTGCCAGCAGTTTAGGTTTCGGGAATGGAGTCCCCGAGCAGTACTTC. It translates to CASSLGFGNGVPEQYF. Full variable domain (remainder filled in from reference TRBV28 and TRBJ2-7): DVKVTQSSRYLVKRTGEKVFLECVQDMDHENMFWYRQDPGLGLRLIYFSYDVKMKEKGDIPEGYSVSREKKERFSLILESASTNQTSMYLCASSLGFGNGVPEQYFGPGTRLTVT.

The rearrangement uses TRBV14 and TRBJ1-4; D perhaps matches TRBD1 (5 bases). Trimming pared 4 bases from V and 5 bases from J, leaving 11 bases between. Per germline, CDR1 SGHDN and CDR2 FVKESK. This CDR3 comprises 14 residues. The CDR3 DNA reads TGTGCCAGCAGCCCTGGGACGGGAAATGAAAAACTGTTTTTT. Translating gives CASSPGTGNEKLFF.

V usage is TRBV5-4 and J usage is TRBJ1-4; D is possibly TRBD1 (5 bases). The V gene lost 5 bases and the J gene lost 1 base, with 9 bases spanning the gap. CDR3 length equals 14 residues. Germline V gene sequence: CDR1 SGHNT, CDR2 YYREEE (reference sequence). The CDR3 coding sequence is TGTGCCAGCAGGGAGGGGCTAACTAATGAAAAACTGTTTTTT. Encoded protein: CASREGLTNEKLFF.

The chain carries TRBV6-1 and TRBJ2-7, with D perhaps TRBD1 or TRBD2 (5 bases each). CDR1 and CDR2 from the germline V gene are MNHNS and SASEGT. V lost 4 bases to trimming and J lost 0 bases, with 16 bases between them. This CDR3 has 16 amino acids. The DNA for the CDR3 is TGTGCCAGCAGTGCGAACCGGGACCGCTACTCCTACGAGCAGTACTTC. Translated, it gives CASSANRDRYSYEQYF.

This sequence joins TRBV5-4 and TRBJ1-2; D not certain. The ends were cut back, 0 bases at V and 2 bases at J, with 8 bases in the middle. From germline, CDR1 is SGHNT and CDR2 YYREEE (reference sequence). The CDR3 spans 14 residues. In DNA, the CDR3 is TGTGCCAGCAGCTTGGTTTCCAACAACTATGGCTACACCTTC. Its protein is CASSLVSNNYGYTF. The variable domain in full, with the rest retrieved from reference TRBV5-4 and TRBJ1-2, is ETGVTQSPTHLIKTRGQQVTLRCSSQSGHNTVSWYQQALGQGPQFIFQYYREEENGRGNFPPRFSGLQFPNYSSELNVNALELDDSALYLCASSLVSNNYGYTFGSGTRLTVV.

This clone occurred a few times. The rearrangement links TRBV28 to TRBJ2-7; D gene uncertain. CDR3 length equals 13 residues. From germline, CDR1 is MDHEN and CDR2 SYDVKM. Trimming left V 6 bases short and J 0 bases short, with 9 bases between. The DNA of the CDR3 is TGTGCCAGCAGGAAATCGAGCTCCTACGAGCAGTACTTC. It codes for CASRKSSSYEQYF.

This chain joins TRBV28 and TRBJ2-7; D not certain. In germline, CDR1 is MDHEN, CDR2 SYDVKM. Between the trimmed V and J ends, which lost 6 bases and 2 bases, there was a span of 14 bases. This CDR3 is built from 14 residues. The CDR3 protein is CASSPGEPPYEQYF. The CDR3 DNA follows: TGTGCCAGCAGCCCTGGTGAGCCCCCCTACGAGCAGTACTTC.

The rearrangement links TRBV7-2 to TRBJ2-2, with 7 positions matching TRBD2. With 3 bases clipped from V and 2 bases from J, the junction kept 6 bases outside the gene matches. CDR1 SGHTA and CDR2 FQGNSA come from the germline V gene. This CDR3 contains 16 residues. CDR3 sequence: CASSFSGTINTGELFF. In nucleotides, the CDR3 is TGTGCCAGCAGCTTCTCTGGGACTATCAACACCGGGGAGCTGTTTTTT.

The rearrangement links TRBV19 to TRBJ2-3, with TRBD2 identical over 8 bases. V trimming: 0 bases; J trimming: 0 bases; junction bases outside the gene matches: 5. The CDR3 sequence is 17 residues long. The germline CDR1 and CDR2 sequences are LNHDA and SQIVND (reference sequence). In DNA form, the CDR3 reads TGTGCCAGTAGTATAGATCGGGAGGGGACTAGCACAGATACGCAGTATTTT. The encoded protein is CASSIDREGTSTDTQYF.

The genes are TRBV27 and TRBJ2-1; possibly TRBD1 for D (5 bases). Trimming cost V 7 bases and J 4 bases, with 11 bases left between them. The CDR3 length is 13 residues. Germline V gives CDR1 MNHEY, CDR2 SMNVEV (reference sequence). This chain's CDR3 is CASKTDSYNEQFF. The CDR3 bases are TGTGCCAGCAAGACTGACAGTTACAATGAGCAGTTCTTC.

The rearrangement uses TRBV5-6 and TRBJ2-5, with D tentatively TRBD2 (5 bases). CDR3 length: 16 amino acids. Germline lookup yields CDR1 SGHDT and CDR2 YYEEEE. V shed 6 bases and J shed 2 bases, with 20 bases lying between them. The CDR3 region has the DNA TGTGCCAGCAACCCTTTGGGCCGGGATACTCAAGAGACCCAGTACTTC. This encodes CASNPLGRDTQETQYF.

This clone has just a few counts. A read error may produce the germline difference seen at one junction end. The chain has TRBV15 and TRBJ1-1; D remains unclear. Germline CDR1 and CDR2: LNHNV and YYDKDF (reference sequence). The CDR3 length is 12 residues. The CDR3 region has the DNA TGTGCCACCAGCGGAGAGATAACTGAAGCTTTCTTT. Its translation is CATSGEITEAFF.

The chain carries TRBV23-1 and TRBJ1-5; D gene uncertain. TRBV23-1 belongs to the ORF category, with a function that is uncertain. Trimming removed 2 bases at V and 5 bases at J, with 16 bases between. The CDR3 covers 16 residues. CDR3 loop: CASSQKVLRIDQPQHF. The DNA of the CDR3 is TGCGCCAGCAGTCAAAAGGTTCTGAGGATAGATCAGCCCCAGCATTTT.

CDR3: CSGGEYNQPQHF. The CDR3 DNA reads as TGCAGCGGAGGGGAATACAATCAGCCCCAGCATTTT. J is TRBJ1-5 and V is TRBV29-1; tentatively, D is TRBD1 (5 bases). V dropped 7 bases and J dropped 3 bases, with 10 bases sitting between them. This CDR3 has 12 amino acids. Germline-derived CDR1 and CDR2 are SQVTM and ANQGSEA. The complete variable domain, with remaining parts taken from reference TRBV29-1 and TRBJ1-5, reads SAVISQKPSRDICQRGTSLTIQCQVDSQVTMMFWYRQQPGQSLTLIATANQGSEATYESGFVIDKFPISRPNLTFSTLTVSNMSPEDSSIYLCSGGEYNQPQHFGDGTRLSIL.

J is TRBJ2-5 and V is TRBV19, with D hard to call. CDR1 is LNHDA and CDR2 is SQIVND in the germline V gene (reference sequence). The length of the CDR3 is 13 residues. With 9 bases removed from V and 2 bases from J, the gap between germline ends came to 13 bases. The CDR3 bases are TGTGCCAGCCGCGCGGCCAGTCAAGAGACCCAGTACTTC. Amino acids: CASRAASQETQYF.

This clone was detected a few times. V and J are TRBV27 and TRBJ2-7, with D possibly matching TRBD1 (5 bases). The CDR3 is made up of 13 amino acids. Germline CDR1 is MNHEY and CDR2 is SMNVEV (reference sequence). V was pared by 6 bases and J by 0 bases, with 9 bases between. The CDR3 loop is CASRRTSSYEQYF. Written as DNA, the CDR3 is TGTGCCAGCAGAAGGACAAGCTCCTACGAGCAGTACTTC.

The V call is TRBV15, the J call TRBJ2-7, with 11 bases matching TRBD1. CDR1 LNHNV and CDR2 YYDKDF come from the germline V gene (reference sequence). The CDR3 has 13 amino acids. V was pared by 7 bases and J by 7 bases, with 6 bases of the junction left unmatched. CDR3 residues: CATIKDRGREQYF. The DNA of the CDR3 is TGTGCCACCATTAAGGACAGGGGGCGGGAGCAGTACTTC.

The genes are TRBV11-2 and TRBJ1-2, with TRBD1 matching 9 bases. This CDR3 is 15 amino acids long. Germline trimming cut 4 bases from V and 7 bases from J; bases unmatched to any gene: 10. Germline V CDR1 and CDR2: SGHAT, FQNNGV. The CDR3 spells CASSSHRGRKGGYTF. The CDR3 coding sequence is TGTGCCAGCAGCTCCCACAGGGGGCGGAAGGGTGGCTACACCTTC.

This clone was counted between two and nine times. The rearrangement links TRBV10-3 to TRBJ2-7; D remains ambiguous. V gave up 10 bases and J gave up 3 bases, with 19 bases separating them. The CDR3 has 14 residues. CDR1 ENHRY and CDR2 SYGVKD come from the germline V gene. The CDR3 bases are TGTGCCACTCATTTGGACGAGTGGAGCTACGAGCAGTACTTC. It encodes CATHLDEWSYEQYF.

V gene TRBV25-1 combines with J gene TRBJ1-4, with a tentative D call TRBD1 (6 bases). CDR3 length equals 15 residues. The germline V gene encodes CDR1 MGHDK and CDR2 SYGVNS. V was shortened by 4 bases and J by 5 bases, with 14 bases between the two germline ends. The CDR3 DNA sequence: TGTGCCAGCAGTGTAGACACAGGGAGGAATGAAAAACTGTTTTTT. This translates into CASSVDTGRNEKLFF.

The rearrangement links TRBV21-1 to TRBJ2-2; TRBD1, the D gene given by the table, was not confirmed from the DNA. TRBV21-1 is a known pseudogene. CDR3 length equals 19 residues. CDR3: CASRAQRDRGKYSTGELFF. The CDR3 DNA reads as TGTGCCAGCAGAGCCCAACGGGACAGGGGAAAGTATAGCACCGGGGAGCTGTTTTTT.

In this sample, this clone turned up once. The chain links TRBV11-2 to TRBJ2-5, with no clear D. The CDR3 contains 14 residues. V lost 1 base and J 2 bases, leaving 8 bases between the germline ends. Germline CDR1 SGHAT, CDR2 FQNNGV. The CDR3 sequence is CASSLGSLQETQYF. CDR3 coding DNA: TGTGCCAGCAGCTTAGGTTCCCTTCAAGAGACCCAGTACTTC.

The rearrangement links TRBV28 to TRBJ2-7, with D possibly TRBD1 on 5 matching bases. The CDR3 covers 15 residues. Trimming shortened V by 5 bases and J by 2 bases, and 16 bases separated the two germline ends. Germline V gives CDR1 MDHEN, CDR2 SYDVKM. The CDR3 DNA sequence: TGTGCCAGCAGTCCTGGGGCGCAGAAAACCTACGAGCAGTACTTC. Its protein is CASSPGAQKTYEQYF.

This clone was observed a few times. CDR3 coding DNA: TGTGCCAGCAGTGAAAATTGGGGGGCTGGGACGGAGACCCAGTACTTC. Translated, it gives CASSENWGAGTETQYF. V is TRBV6-1 and J is TRBJ2-5; either TRBD1 or TRBD2 may fit D (6 bases each). CDR3 length equals 16 residues. Germline V gene lookup returns CDR1 MNHNS and CDR2 SASEGT. V was pared by 2 bases and J by 5 bases, with 18 bases between.

The gene calls are TRBV4-2 and TRBJ2-7; 8 bases fit TRBD2. This CDR3 is built from 15 residues. Germline V gene sequence: CDR1 LGHNA, CDR2 YNFKEQ. The J segment lost 0 bases and the V segment lost 2 bases, leaving 3 bases of the junction unmatched. CDR3 sequence (DNA): TGTGCCAGCAGCCAACCGACTAGCGCCTCCTACGAGCAGTACTTC. Its translation: CASSQPTSASYEQYF.

The V call is TRBV6-1, the J call TRBJ1-2; a weak D match, TRBD1 (6 bases). This CDR3 has 11 residues. Germline lookup yields CDR1 MNHNS and CDR2 SASEGT. Trimming pared 7 bases from V and 8 bases from J, leaving 11 bases between. For the CDR3, the DNA is TGTGCCAGCAAACAGGGACTGGGCTACACCTTC. Its protein is CASKQGLGYTF.

The V gene is TRBV11-3, the J gene TRBJ2-1, with 13 bases aligning to TRBD2. The CDR3 is 17 residues long. Germline loops: CDR1 SGHNT, CDR2 YENEEA. V shed 5 bases and J 4 bases; nucleotides not matched to a gene: 8. This chain's CDR3 is CASSPRTSGGGYNEQFF. CDR3 nucleotides: TGTGCCAGCAGCCCCCGGACTAGCGGGGGAGGATACAATGAGCAGTTCTTC.

This chain connects TRBV18 to TRBJ2-3; D not certain. V was pared by 3 bases and J by 1 base, with 11 bases between. The CDR3 is made up of 15 amino acids. CDR1 KGHSH and CDR2 LQKENI come from the germline V gene. CDR3 DNA: TGTGCCAGCTCACCTGCCATCCCGGGCACAGATACGCAGTATTTT. Encoded protein: CASSPAIPGTDTQYF.